These T cell receptor beta chains were read from a single sample in a study of blood T cell repertoires in COVID-19. The method was immunoSEQ multiplex PCR; TCRdb's version includes in-frame clones alone and lacks a portion of them. The sample lists about 240,000 clones; approximately 87% were seen once. The sample taken for sequencing was peripheral blood. The receptors were gathered from a man in his 60s with acute or convalescent COVID-19. CDR3s include the opening cysteine and the closing phenylalanine or tryptophan. D genes are given only for firm matches.

TRBV6-2/TRBV6-3,TRBJ2-3,NA,CASSYPGDTQYF,TGTGCCAGCAGTTACCCAGGGGATACGCAGTATTTT
TRBV6-5,TRBJ1-4,NA,CATRRGVTNEKLFF,TGTGCCACCCGTCGAGGAGTAACTAATGAAAAACTGTTTTTT
TRBV6-2/TRBV6-3,TRBJ2-7,TRBD2,CASSYSGPGGNYEQYF,TGTGCCAGCAGTTACTCGGGGCCGGGAGGGAACTACGAGCAGTACTTC
TRBV28,TRBJ1-2,TRBD1,CASRPNRGPASGYTF,TGTGCCAGCAGACCGAACAGGGGACCCGCATCGGGCTACACCTTC
TRBV4-3,TRBJ2-1,TRBD2,CASSQDRGDSSYNEQFF,TGCGCCAGCAGCCAAGATCGGGGGGATAGCTCCTACAATGAGCAGTTCTTC
TRBV6-2/TRBV6-3,TRBJ2-2,NA,CASSYSVASNTGELFF,TGTGCCAGCAGTTACTCGGTAGCTTCGAACACCGGGGAGCTGTTTTTT
TRBV7-6,TRBJ2-7,NA,CASSLGARVTPTGEQYF,TGTGCCAGCAGCTTAGGGGCCCGGGTAACACCTACGGGGGAGCAGTACTTC
TRBV7-2,TRBJ1-3,NA,CASSLELFRTSGNTIYF,TGTGCCAGCAGCTTAGAACTCTTCCGAACCTCTGGAAACACCATATATTTT
TRBV10-3,TRBJ1-1,TRBD1,CAIAEGARNTEAFF,TGTGCCATCGCCGAGGGGGCACGGAACACTGAAGCTTTCTTT
TRBV27,TRBJ1-4,TRBD1,CASSSPQGEVTNEKLFF,TGTGCCAGCAGTTCCCCGCAGGGGGAAGTAACTAATGAAAAACTGTTTTTT
TRBV2,TRBJ2-5,NA,CASMGGFLGLVKETQYF,TGTGCCAGCATGGGAGGTTTTTTGGGGCTGGTAAAAGAGACCCAGTACTTC
TRBV6-1,TRBJ2-1,TRBD2,CASSEGVSGSLSPRNEQFF,TGTGCCAGCAGTGAAGGGGTTAGCGGGAGTTTGTCTCCTAGAAATGAGCAGTTCTTC